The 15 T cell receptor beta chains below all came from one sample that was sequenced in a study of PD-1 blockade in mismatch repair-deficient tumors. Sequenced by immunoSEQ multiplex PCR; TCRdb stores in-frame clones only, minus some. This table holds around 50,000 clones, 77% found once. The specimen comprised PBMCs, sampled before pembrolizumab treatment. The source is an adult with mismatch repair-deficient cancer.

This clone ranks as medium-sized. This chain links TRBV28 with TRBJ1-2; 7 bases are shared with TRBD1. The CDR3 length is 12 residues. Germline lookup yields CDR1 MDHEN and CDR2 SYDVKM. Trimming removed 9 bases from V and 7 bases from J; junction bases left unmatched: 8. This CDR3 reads CARADRAGGYTF. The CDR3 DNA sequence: TGTGCCAGAGCCGACAGGGCCGGTGGCTACACCTTC.

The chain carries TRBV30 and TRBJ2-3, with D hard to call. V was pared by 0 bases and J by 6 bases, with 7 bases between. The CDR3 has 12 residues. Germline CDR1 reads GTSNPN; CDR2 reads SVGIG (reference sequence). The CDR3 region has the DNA TGTGCCTGGAGTGTAAAAGGTGATACGCAGTATTTT. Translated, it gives CAWSVKGDTQYF.

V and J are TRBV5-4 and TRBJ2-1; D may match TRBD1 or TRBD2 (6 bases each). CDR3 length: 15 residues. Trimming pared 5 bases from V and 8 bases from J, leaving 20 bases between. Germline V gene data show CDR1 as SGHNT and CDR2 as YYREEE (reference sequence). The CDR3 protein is CASRAEGPGEDEQFF. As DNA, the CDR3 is TGTGCCAGCAGGGCTGAAGGGCCAGGGGAGGATGAGCAGTTCTTC.

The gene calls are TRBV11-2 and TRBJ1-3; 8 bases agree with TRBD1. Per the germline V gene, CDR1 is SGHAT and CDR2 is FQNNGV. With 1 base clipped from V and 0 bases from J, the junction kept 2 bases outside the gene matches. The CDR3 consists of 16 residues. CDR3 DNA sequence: TGTGCCAGCAGCTTAGTAACAGGGGGCTCTGGAAACACCATATATTTT. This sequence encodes CASSLVTGGSGNTIYF.

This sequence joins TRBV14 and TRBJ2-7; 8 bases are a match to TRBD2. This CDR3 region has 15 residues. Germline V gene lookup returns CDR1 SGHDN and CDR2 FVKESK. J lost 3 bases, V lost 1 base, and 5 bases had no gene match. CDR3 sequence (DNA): TGTGCCAGCAGCCAAGGTCCGACTAGCGTCTACGAGCAGTACTTC. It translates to CASSQGPTSVYEQYF. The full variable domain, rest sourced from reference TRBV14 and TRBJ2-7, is EAGVTQFPSHSVIEKGQTVTLRCDPISGHDNLYWYRRVMGKEIKFLLHFVKESKQDESGMPNNRFLAERTGGTYSTLKVQPAELEDSGVYFCASSQGPTSVYEQYFGPGTRLTVT.

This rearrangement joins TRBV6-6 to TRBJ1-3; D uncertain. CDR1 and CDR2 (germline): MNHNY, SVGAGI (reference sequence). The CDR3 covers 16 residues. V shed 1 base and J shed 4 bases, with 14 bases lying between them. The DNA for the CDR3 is TGTGCCAGCAGTTACTATGTGGCCACATCAGGAAACACCATATATTTT. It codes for CASSYYVATSGNTIYF.

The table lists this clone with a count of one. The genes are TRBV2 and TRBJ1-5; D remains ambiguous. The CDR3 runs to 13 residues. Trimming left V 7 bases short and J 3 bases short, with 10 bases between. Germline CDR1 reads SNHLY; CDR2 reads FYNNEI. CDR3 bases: TGTGCCAGCACTTGGGAGATCAATCAGCCCCAGCATTTT. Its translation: CASTWEINQPQHF. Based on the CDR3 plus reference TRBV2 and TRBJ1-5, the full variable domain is EPEVTQTPSHQVTQMGQEVILRCVPISNHLYFYWYRQILGQKVEFLVSFYNNEISEKSEIFDDQFSVERPDGSNFTLKIRSTKLEDSAMYFCASTWEINQPQHFGDGTRLSIL.

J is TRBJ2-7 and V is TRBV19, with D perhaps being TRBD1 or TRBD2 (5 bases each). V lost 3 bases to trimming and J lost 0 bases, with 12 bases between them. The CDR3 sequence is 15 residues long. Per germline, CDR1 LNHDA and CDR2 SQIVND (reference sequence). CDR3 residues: CASSIGAGNSYEQYF. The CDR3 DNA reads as TGTGCCAGTAGTATCGGGGCAGGGAACTCCTACGAGCAGTACTTC.

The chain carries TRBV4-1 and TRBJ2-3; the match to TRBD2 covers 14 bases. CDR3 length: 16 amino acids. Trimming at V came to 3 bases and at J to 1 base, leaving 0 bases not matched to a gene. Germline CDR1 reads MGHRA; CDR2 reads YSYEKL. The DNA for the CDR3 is TGCGCCAGCAGCCAGGGACTAGCGGGGGGCACAGATACGCAGTATTTT. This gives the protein CASSQGLAGGTDTQYF.

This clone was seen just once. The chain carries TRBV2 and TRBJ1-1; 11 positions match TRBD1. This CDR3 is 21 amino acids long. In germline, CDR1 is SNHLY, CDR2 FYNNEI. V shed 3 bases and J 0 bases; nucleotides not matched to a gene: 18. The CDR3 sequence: CASSEGLLYIRTGGMNTEAFF. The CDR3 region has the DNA TGTGCCAGCAGTGAGGGCCTACTCTATATTCGGACAGGGGGCATGAACACTGAAGCTTTCTTT.

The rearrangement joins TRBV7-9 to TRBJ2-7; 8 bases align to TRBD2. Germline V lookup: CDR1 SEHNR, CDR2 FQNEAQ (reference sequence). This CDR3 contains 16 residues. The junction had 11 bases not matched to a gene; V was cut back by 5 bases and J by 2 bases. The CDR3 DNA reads TGTGCCAGCAGCCCGGGCGGCAGCGGGAGTCCCTACGAGCAGTACTTC. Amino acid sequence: CASSPGGSGSPYEQYF.

The CDR3, as DNA: TGTGCCAGCAGCATCTACCAGAACACTGAAGCTTTCTTT. This translates into CASSIYQNTEAFF. This chain joins TRBV27 and TRBJ1-1; no definite D call. There are 13 residues in the CDR3. The germline gives CDR1 MNHEY, CDR2 SMNVEV (reference sequence). V lost 6 bases to trimming and J lost 1 base, with 9 bases between them.

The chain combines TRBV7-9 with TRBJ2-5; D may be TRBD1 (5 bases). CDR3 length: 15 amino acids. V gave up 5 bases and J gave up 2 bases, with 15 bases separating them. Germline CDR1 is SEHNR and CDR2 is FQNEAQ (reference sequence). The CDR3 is CASSPARAGQETQYF. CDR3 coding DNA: TGTGCCAGCAGCCCTGCTAGGGCAGGGCAAGAGACCCAGTACTTC.

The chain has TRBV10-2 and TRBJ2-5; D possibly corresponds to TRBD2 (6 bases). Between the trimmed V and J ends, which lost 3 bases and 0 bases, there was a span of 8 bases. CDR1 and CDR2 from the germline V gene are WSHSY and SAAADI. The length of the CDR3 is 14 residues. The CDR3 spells CASSDRTNQETQYF. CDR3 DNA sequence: TGCGCCAGCAGTGATAGGACTAACCAAGAGACCCAGTACTTC.

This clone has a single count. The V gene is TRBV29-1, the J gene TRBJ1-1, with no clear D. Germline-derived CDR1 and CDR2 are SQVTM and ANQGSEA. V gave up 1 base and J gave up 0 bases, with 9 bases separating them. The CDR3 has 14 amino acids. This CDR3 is CSVEGRTLNTEAFF. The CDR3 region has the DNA TGCAGCGTTGAAGGCAGGACCTTGAACACTGAAGCTTTCTTT.